The rows below give T cell receptor beta chains drawn from one sample of a study of T cell repertoires in cytomegalovirus infection. TCRdb reprocessed the reads via MiXCR and lists one record per CDR3 protein. The table includes roughly 230,000 distinct CDR3 sequences, over 15% detected once. The material sequenced was CD8+ T cells from PBMCs. These receptors were collected from a human donor in good health (CMV status not recorded). Some clones in this sample may be carry-over from other donors' samples. Each CDR3 is given with its conserved first and last residue. A D gene is named only where the DNA matches it firmly. Rows give clone size only sometimes, using once, few, many, or a class for an expanded clone.

clone_size	j_call	v_call	d_call	cdr3_nt	cdr3_aa
few	TRBJ2-3	TRBV20-1	TRBD2	TGCAGTGCTCCCAGCGGGGGGAACACAGATACGCAGTATTTT	CSAPSGGNTDTQYF
once	TRBJ2-1	TRBV11-2	NA	TGTGCCAGCAGCTTAGGGGACGGGGGGCCCCGCTACAATGAGCAGTTCTTC	CASSLGDGGPRYNEQFF
many	TRBJ2-7	TRBV7-2	NA	TGTGCCAGCAGCCGCGGACCGCCTCCGGACGAGCAGTACTTC	CASSRGPPPDEQYF
few	TRBJ1-1	TRBV6-2/TRBV6-3	NA	TGTGCCAGCAGTTATTGGGAGGGAGACACTGAAGCTTTCTTT	CASSYWEGDTEAFF
many	TRBJ2-5	TRBV6-5	NA	TGTGCCAGCAGTTACTCGATACGGGGGCAAGAGACCCAGTACTTC	CASSYSIRGQETQYF
NA	TRBJ1-5	TRBV20-1	NA	TGCAGTGCTAGTGGTGTCGAGTTTGGAGACAATCAGCCCCAGCATTTT	CSASGVEFGDNQPQHF
few	TRBJ1-1	TRBV6-4	NA	TGTGCCAGCAGTGACGCTTCGAACACTGAAGCTTTCTTT	CASSDASNTEAFF
many	TRBJ1-2	TRBV7-2	NA	TGTGCCAGCAGCCGCGGGGGGAACTATGGCTACACCTTC	CASSRGGNYGYTF
many	TRBJ1-1	TRBV2	NA	TGTGCCAGCAAAGACCCGAGCACTGAAGCTTTCTTT	CASKDPSTEAFF
NA	TRBJ2-2	TRBV29-1	TRBD1	TGCAGCGCAACAGGGGCCGCGAACACCGGGGAGCTGTTTTTT	CSATGAANTGELFF
many	TRBJ2-7	TRBV28	TRBD1	TGTGCCAGCAGTCAGGCCGGGACAGGGCTCCACGAGCAGTACTTC	CASSQAGTGLHEQYF
few	TRBJ1-6	TRBV28	TRBD1	TGTGCCAGCAGTCTTGGGACAGGGAGCTCCTATAATTCACCCCTCCACTTT	CASSLGTGSSYNSPLHF
few	TRBJ2-3	TRBV11-1	NA	TGTGCCAGCAGCTTCTTCTCGGCGGGGCCCCGCACAGATACGCAGTATTTT	CASSFFSAGPRTDTQYF
many	TRBJ2-7	TRBV20-1	TRBD1	TGCAGTGCTAAAGGCAGGGGGTTTTCCTACGAGCAGTACTTC	CSAKGRGFSYEQYF
many	TRBJ1-1	TRBV7-8	NA	TGTGCCAGCAGCCCTGGGGGGGGTGAAGCTTTCTTT	CASSPGGGEAFF
NA	TRBJ2-1	TRBV12-3/TRBV12-4	TRBD1	TGTGCCAGCAGTCCCGGGACAGAAAACTACAATGAGCAGTTCTTC	CASSPGTENYNEQFF
NA	TRBJ2-5	TRBV7-6	NA	TGTGCCGGCAGCTTAAGGCTCGGGTGGGAAGAGACCCAGTACTTC	CAGSLRLGWEETQYF
few	TRBJ2-7	TRBV2	TRBD2	TGTGCCAGCAGTGAGCTTAGCGGGGTTTTGGACGAGCAGTACTTC	CASSELSGVLDEQYF
NA	TRBJ1-2	TRBV27	NA	TGTGCCAGCAGTGTCGGCGTGGGATTTATCTATGGCTACACCTTC	CASSVGVGFIYGYTF
many	TRBJ2-5	TRBV5-5	NA	TGTGCCAGCAGCCGAGGGACGTCGGCTCAAGAGACCCAGTACTTC	CASSRGTSAQETQYF
few	TRBJ2-2	TRBV24-1	NA	TGTGCCACCAGTGATTTGCAACAGGGGAACACCGGGGAGCTGTTTTTT	CATSDLQQGNTGELFF
few	TRBJ2-7	TRBV15	NA	TGTGCCACCAGCAAAAGGGGTCGGGGCTCTCCCGAGCAGTACTTC	CATSKRGRGSPEQYF
NA	TRBJ2-5	TRBV3-1	TRBD2	TGTGCCAGCAGCCCTACTAGCGGGCAAGAGACCCAGTACTTC	CASSPTSGQETQYF
NA	TRBJ2-7	TRBV20-1	TRBD2	TGCAGTGCAGGGGCGGGGGGTACATTCTACGAGCAGTACTTC	CSAGAGGTFYEQYF
many	TRBJ2-5	TRBV7-2	TRBD2	TGTGCCAGCAGCTTACTAGCGGGGGTAGAGACCCAGTACTTC	CASSLLAGVETQYF
many	TRBJ2-1	TRBV7-9	TRBD1	TGTGCCAGCAGCTTCCCGGACAGGGGGCAAGTCTATGAGCAGTTCTTC	CASSFPDRGQVYEQFF
NA	TRBJ2-3	TRBV7-6	NA	TGTGCCAGCAGCTTAGCCGGACCCGTTCATACGCAGTATTTT	CASSLAGPVHTQYF
many	TRBJ2-7	TRBV11-3	NA	TGTGCCAGCAGCTTATTCCCAGCCTACGAGCAGTACTTC	CASSLFPAYEQYF
few	TRBJ1-4	TRBV28	TRBD1	TGTGCCAGCAGTTTGGATCAGGGGGTAAAACTGTTTTTT	CASSLDQGVKLFF
few	TRBJ2-1	TRBV29-1	TRBD2	TGCAGCGTCGAGGGCGCTAGCGGGGGGCCCTCCTACAATGAGCAGTTCTTC	CSVEGASGGPSYNEQFF
many	TRBJ2-1	TRBV28	TRBD1	TGTGCCAGCAGTTTTAACAGGGGGAATGAGCAGTTCTTC	CASSFNRGNEQFF
NA	TRBJ2-7	TRBV7-2	NA	TGTGCCAGCAGCGAGAGCCCCGGAACGGCATACGAGCAGTACTTC	CASSESPGTAYEQYF
few	TRBJ2-7	TRBV4-1	NA	TGCGCCAGCAGCCAAGTAAACCGGGGCGCCTACGAGCAGTACTTC	CASSQVNRGAYEQYF
NA	TRBJ2-2	TRBV10-3	NA	TGTGCCATCACCGACAGTAACACCGGGGAGCTGTTTTTT	CAITDSNTGELFF
NA	TRBJ2-3	TRBV28	NA	TGTGCCAGCAGTTTAGGGCCCCGGGGCGTGACAGATACGCAGTATTTT	CASSLGPRGVTDTQYF
many	TRBJ2-7	TRBV7-2	NA	TGTGCCAGCAGCTTAGGGGCAGACCCGACCTACGAGCAGTACTTC	CASSLGADPTYEQYF
NA	TRBJ2-7	TRBV29-1	NA	TGCAGCGTTGAACTCGGTATGGACGAGCAGTACTTC	CSVELGMDEQYF
NA	TRBJ2-2	TRBV5-3	NA	TGTGCCAGCACTAGAAAAGGGGGAACGAACACCGGGGAGCTGTTTTTT	CASTRKGGTNTGELFF
NA	TRBJ2-2	TRBV10-3	TRBD1	TGTGCCATCAGCCCAGGGGGTACCGGGGAGCTGTTTTTT	CAISPGGTGELFF
few	TRBJ1-4	TRBV6-2/TRBV6-3	NA	TGTGCCAGCACAGGGGTACGCGAAAAACTGTTTTTT	CASTGVREKLFF
NA	TRBJ2-2	TRBV29-1	TRBD2	TGCAGCGTTGTAGCGGGGGGGCTTTTGACCGGGGAGCTGTTTTTT	CSVVAGGLLTGELFF